The 12 T cell receptor beta chains below were found in one sample sequenced in a study of T cells in Graves' hyperthyroidism and ophthalmopathy. Amplified TCR beta CDR3 regions came from RNA transcripts. First-round RT-PCR of the TCR CDR3 relied on the HTBI primer set. MiXCR, applied by TCRdb to the multiplex PCR reads, yields one record per CDR3 protein. The table includes fewer than 650,000 distinct CDR3 sequences, about 14% detected once. Source material: blood. Receptors were obtained from a middle-aged woman with Graves' ophthalmopathy.

This clonotype was seen repeatedly, ten times or more. The gene calls are TRBV19 and TRBJ1-1; a weak D match, TRBD1 (6 bases). Germline V gene lookup returns CDR1 LNHDA and CDR2 SQIVND (reference sequence). Between the trimmed V and J ends, which lost 7 bases and 1 base, there was a span of 16 bases. This CDR3 is built from 15 residues. In DNA, the CDR3 is TGTGCCAGTACTGATGGGGGCGCGGGGAACACTGAAGCTTTCTTT. Its translation is CASTDGGAGNTEAFF.

There are many counts of this clonotype. A much larger clone differs from this one at a single base, so this may be a read error. V and J are TRBV7-2 and TRBJ2-7; D might be TRBD2 (5 bases). CDR1 SGHTA and CDR2 FQGNSA come from the germline V gene. This CDR3 region has 14 residues. CDR3 sequence (DNA): TGTGCCAGCCGTGTAGGTGGGAGTCGCTACGAGCAGTGCTTC. Protein: CASRVGGSRYEQCF.

Of note for this clonotype: At one end, the junction sequence differs from germline, possibly due to a read error. The chain recombines TRBV4-2 with TRBJ2-7; the match to TRBD2 covers 8 bases. The CDR3 has 16 amino acids. The germline V gene has CDR1 LGHNA and CDR2 YNFKEQ. The CDR3 DNA reads as TGTGCCAGCAGCCAAAAGGGGGGACTAGGTGCCTACGAGCAATACTTC. It codes for CASSQKGGLGAYEQYF.

The sample holds many counts of this clonotype. The rearrangement uses TRBV12-3 or TRBV12-4 and TRBJ1-1; the D is unclear. CDR3 length: 14 amino acids. The V and J ends lost 3 bases and 8 bases respectively, with 16 bases between them. CDR3 protein: CASSFTTPGFEAFF. The CDR3 nucleotides read TGTGCCAGCAGTTTCACAACCCCAGGCTTCGAAGCTTTCTTT.

The chain has TRBV6-2 or TRBV6-3 and TRBJ2-7; tentatively, D is TRBD2 (5 bases). The length of the CDR3 is 14 residues. Between the trimmed V and J ends, which lost 7 bases and 3 bases, there was a span of 16 bases. The germline V gene encodes CDR1 MNHEY and CDR2 SVGEGT. CDR3 nucleotide sequence: TGTGCCAGCACCCCCAGAAGCGGTGACTACGAGCAGTACTTC. Translation gives CASTPRSGDYEQYF.

This clonotype was observed at least ten times. The CDR3 DNA follows: TGTGCCAGCAGTTTACTGCTGGACAGCGAGTATGGCTACACCTTC. This encodes CASSLLLDSEYGYTF. The gene calls are TRBV12-3 or TRBV12-4 and TRBJ1-2, with D perhaps TRBD1 (6 bases). V dropped 2 bases and J dropped 5 bases, with 15 bases sitting between them. This CDR3 region has 15 residues.

This rearrangement joins TRBV7-9 to TRBJ2-5; D ambiguous. This CDR3 has 13 amino acids. The germline V and J ends were trimmed by 5 bases and 2 bases, with 9 bases remaining between them. CDR1 is SEHNR, CDR2 FQNEAQ, per germline (reference sequence). The CDR3 is CASSQDVQETQYF. As DNA, the CDR3 is TGTGCCAGCAGCCAAGACGTACAAGAGACCCAGTACTTC.

The chain uses TRBV27 and TRBJ1-4, with D possibly TRBD1 on 5 matching bases. CDR1 is MNHEY, CDR2 SMNVEV, per germline (reference sequence). Between the trimmed V and J ends, which lost 0 bases and 3 bases, there was a span of 8 bases. This CDR3 has 15 amino acids. The CDR3 sequence: CASSLSGQANEKLFF. The CDR3 DNA follows: TGTGCCAGCAGTTTATCGGGGCAGGCTAATGAAAAACTGTTTTTT. The full variable domain, completed using reference TRBV27 and TRBJ1-4, is EAQVTQNPRYLITVTGKKLTVTCSQNMNHEYMSWYRQDPGLGLRQIYYSMNVEVTDKGDVPEGYKVSRKEKRNFPLILESPSPNQTSLYFCASSLSGQANEKLFFGSGTQLSVL.

In DNA form, the CDR3 reads TGTGCCAGCAGCTTAGTGACTAGCGGGGTCTACGAGCAGTACTTC. Translating gives CASSLVTSGVYEQYF. The chain uses TRBV11-2 and TRBJ2-7; 11 nucleotides agree with TRBD2. The V and J ends lost 1 base and 3 bases, in that order; junction bases with no gene match: 2. Germline assignment: CDR1 SGHAT and CDR2 FQNNGV. The CDR3 has 15 residues. The whole variable domain, remainder taken from reference TRBV11-2 and TRBJ2-7, is EAGVAQSPRYKIIEKRQSVAFWCNPISGHATLYWYQQILGQGPKLLIQFQNNGVVDDSQLPKDRFSAERLKGVDSTLKIQPAKLEDSAVYLCASSLVTSGVYEQYFGPGTRLTVT.

This clonotype has ten or more counts. V and J are TRBV6-5 and TRBJ1-3; D gene ambiguous. V was clipped by 3 bases and J by 0 bases, with 12 bases between them. Germline V gene lookup returns CDR1 MNHEY and CDR2 SVGAGI. This CDR3 has 16 amino acids. CDR3 sequence (DNA): TGTGCCAGCAGTTATGAGGCGGTATACTCTGGAAACACCATATATTTT. It specifies CASSYEAVYSGNTIYF.

The J gene is TRBJ2-5, the V gene TRBV29-1; 8 bases are a match to TRBD2. The CDR3 sequence is 11 residues long. In germline, CDR1 is SQVTM, CDR2 ANQGSEA. With V trimmed by 5 bases and J by 11 bases, 7 bases remained unmatched. In DNA form, the CDR3 reads TGCAGCGTTCCGAGCGGGAGAAGTCAGTACTTC. This sequence encodes CSVPSGRSQYF.

The chain links TRBV6-1 to TRBJ1-6; D is possibly TRBD1 (5 bases). Germline V gene data show CDR1 as MNHNS and CDR2 as SASEGT. Trimming pared 5 bases from V and 0 bases from J, leaving 11 bases between. The CDR3 is 16 residues long. The CDR3 DNA sequence: TGTGCCAGCAGTCCCCTACAGGCCTCCTATAATTCACCCCTCCACTTT. Protein sequence: CASSPLQASYNSPLHF.